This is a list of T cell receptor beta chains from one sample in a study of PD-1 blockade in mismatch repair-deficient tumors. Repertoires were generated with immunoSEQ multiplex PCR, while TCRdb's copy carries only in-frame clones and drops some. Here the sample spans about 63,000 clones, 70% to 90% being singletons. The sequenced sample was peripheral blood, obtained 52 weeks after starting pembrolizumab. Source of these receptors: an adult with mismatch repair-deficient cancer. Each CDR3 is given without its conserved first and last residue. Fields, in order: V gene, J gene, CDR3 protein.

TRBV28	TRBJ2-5	ASSSSKTQY
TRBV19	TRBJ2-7	ASSIEFSSYEQY
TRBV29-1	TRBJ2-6	SVLPYGSGANVLT
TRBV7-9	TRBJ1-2	ASSQPTGPTNYGYT
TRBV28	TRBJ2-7	ASRKDSPYEQY
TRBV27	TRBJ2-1	ASSPGTSGSYNEQF
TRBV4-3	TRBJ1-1	ASSPTLGALGRAF
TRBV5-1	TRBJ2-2	ASSTRDRVTGELF
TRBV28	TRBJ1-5	ASSKPGTGIVGNQPQH
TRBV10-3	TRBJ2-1	AISNPGTGEF